This T cell receptor beta chain stems from a study of blood T cells in healthy people across ages. Study observations and caveats: PBMCs that were unsorted prevented a conclusive naive versus antigen-experienced comparison. Those diversity estimates obtained from one million T cells were thought to be underestimates.

CDR3 size: 13 residues. Germline V gene data show CDR1 as ENHRY and CDR2 as SYGVKD. Trimming pared 5 bases from V and 1 base from J, leaving 9 bases between. Together with a sample-barcoded 5' primer, a J-beta primer mix was included in a second PCR lasting roughly 6 to 12 cycles. One entry per CDR3 protein results from TCRdb running MiXCR on the 5' RACE reads. Among around 1,000,000 distinct CDR3 sequences listed, approximately 25% were seen once. This clonotype has at least ten counts. Its antigen is currently unknown. These same records also appear under a second study, on T cells of mothers and their children. As reported in that work: The study found slightly higher but non-significant overlap in related versus unrelated mother-child pairs.

The source of this sequence is a girl aged 2 to 10 in good health. The chain couples TRBV10-3 to TRBJ2-7; the D gene could be TRBD1 or TRBD2 (5 bases each). The sequencing input was blood. CDR3 in amino acids: CAISRDGSYEQYF. The CDR3 DNA is TGTGCCATCAGTCGGGACGGGTCCTACGAGCAGTACTTC.